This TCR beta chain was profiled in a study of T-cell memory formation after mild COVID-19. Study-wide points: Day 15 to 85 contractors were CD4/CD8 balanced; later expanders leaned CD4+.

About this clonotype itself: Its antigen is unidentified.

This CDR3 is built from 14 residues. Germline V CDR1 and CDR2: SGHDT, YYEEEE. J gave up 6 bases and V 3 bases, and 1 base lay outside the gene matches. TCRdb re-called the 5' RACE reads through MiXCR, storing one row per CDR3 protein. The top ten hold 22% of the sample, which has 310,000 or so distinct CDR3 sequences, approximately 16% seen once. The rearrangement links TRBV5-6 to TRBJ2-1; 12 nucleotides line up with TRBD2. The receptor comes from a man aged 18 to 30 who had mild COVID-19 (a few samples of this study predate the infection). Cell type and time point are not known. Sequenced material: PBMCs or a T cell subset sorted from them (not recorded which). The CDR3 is CASSWTSGVNEQFF. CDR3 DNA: TGTGCCAGCAGCTGGACTAGCGGGGTCAATGAGCAGTTCTTC.